This T cell receptor (beta chain) was identified during a study of shared clonotypes between healthy human individuals. Produced via immunoSEQ multiplex PCR; TCRdb's table is partial and in-frame only. Of about 2.1 million clones in the sample, 85% to 95% were seen once. This CDR3 has 15 amino acids. J was trimmed by 3 bases and V by 6 bases; bases with no gene match: 9. Germline CDR1 reads SGHTA; CDR2 reads FQGNSA. Terminally differentiated effector memory CD45RA+ cells were excluded by CCR7 positive selection of CD45RO-negative cells. The receptor comes from a man aged 18 to 30 in good health. Some clones in this sample may be carry-over from other donors' samples. V gene TRBV7-2 combines with J gene TRBJ2-5; TRBD2 matches 8 bases. Sequencing was carried out using naive CD8+ T cells from PBMCs. CDR3 coding DNA: TGTGCCAGCAGACCAGCGATAGCGGGGAAAGAGACCCAGTACTTC. Its translation: CASRPAIAGKETQYF.